This T cell receptor (beta chain) was profiled in a study of blood T cell repertoires in COVID-19. On the study more broadly: Acute and convalescent COVID-19 specimens originated in the United States, Italy and Spain. PBMCs, B-cell-depleted T cells, or T cells provided the cDNA or gDNA that made up the material.

The germline gives CDR1 SGHVS, CDR2 FQNEAQ. Trimming at V came to 1 base and at J to 2 bases, leaving 5 bases not matched to a gene. There are 17 residues in the CDR3. In the authors' methods: Amplification of reference gene primers was used by the study to estimate nucleated cell counts. The assay was immunoSEQ multiplex PCR, and TCRdb's table has in-frame clones only and misses some. V and J calls and clone size are those listed in that table; D and trimming were worked out from the DNA. The sample has 100,000 to 150,000 clones, around 80% seen once. Sequencing was carried out using peripheral blood. This TCR came from a woman between 50 and 59 years old with acute or convalescent COVID-19. This sequence joins TRBV7-8 and TRBJ2-3; 11 bases match TRBD2. The CDR3 sequence: CASSLDSGLADTDTQYF. As DNA, the CDR3 is TGTGCCAGCAGCTTAGATTCGGGACTAGCGGACACAGATACGCAGTATTTT. The variable domain in full, with the rest retrieved from reference TRBV7-8 and TRBJ2-3, is GAGVSQSPRYKVAKRGQDVALRCDPISGHVSLFWYQQALGQGPEFLTYFQNEAQLDKSGLPSDRFFAERPEGSVSTLKIQRTQQEDSAVYLCASSLDSGLADTDTQYFGPGTRLTVL.